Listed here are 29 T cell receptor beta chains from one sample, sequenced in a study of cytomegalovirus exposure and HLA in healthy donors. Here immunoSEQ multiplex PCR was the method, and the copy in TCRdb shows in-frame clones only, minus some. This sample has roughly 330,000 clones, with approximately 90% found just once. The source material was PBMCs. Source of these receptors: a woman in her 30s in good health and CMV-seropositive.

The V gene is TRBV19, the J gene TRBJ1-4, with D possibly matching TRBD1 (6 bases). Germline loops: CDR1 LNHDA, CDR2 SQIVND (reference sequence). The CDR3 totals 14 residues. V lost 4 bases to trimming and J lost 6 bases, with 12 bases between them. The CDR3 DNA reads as TGTGCCAGTAGTAAACGACAGGCCGATGAAAAACTGTTTTTT. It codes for CASSKRQADEKLFF.

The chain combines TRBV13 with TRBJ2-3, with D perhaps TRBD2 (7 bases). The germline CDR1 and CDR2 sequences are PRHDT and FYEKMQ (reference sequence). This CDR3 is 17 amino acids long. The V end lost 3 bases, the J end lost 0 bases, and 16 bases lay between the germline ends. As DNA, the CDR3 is TGTGCCAGCAGCTTGGGTGGCGGGGGCCATAGCACAGATACGCAGTATTTT. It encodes CASSLGGGGHSTDTQYF. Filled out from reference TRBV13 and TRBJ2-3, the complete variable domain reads AAGVIQSPRHLIKEKRETATLKCYPIPRHDTVYWYQQGPGQDPQFLISFYEKMQSDKGSIPDRFSAQQFSDYHSELNMSSLELGDSALYFCASSLGGGGHSTDTQYFGPGTRLTVL.

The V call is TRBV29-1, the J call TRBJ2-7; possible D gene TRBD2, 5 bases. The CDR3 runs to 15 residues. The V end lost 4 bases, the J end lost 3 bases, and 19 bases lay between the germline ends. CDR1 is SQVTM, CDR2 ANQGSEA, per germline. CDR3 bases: TGCAGCGTTGCAACGGACGGGAACTTTTACTACGAGCAGTACTTC. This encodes CSVATDGNFYYEQYF.

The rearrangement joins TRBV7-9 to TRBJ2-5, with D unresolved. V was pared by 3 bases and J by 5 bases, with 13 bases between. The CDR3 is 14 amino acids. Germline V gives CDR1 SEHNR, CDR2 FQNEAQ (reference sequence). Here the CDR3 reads CASSFPELAETQYF. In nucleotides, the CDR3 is TGTGCCAGCAGCTTTCCGGAACTGGCGGAGACCCAGTACTTC.

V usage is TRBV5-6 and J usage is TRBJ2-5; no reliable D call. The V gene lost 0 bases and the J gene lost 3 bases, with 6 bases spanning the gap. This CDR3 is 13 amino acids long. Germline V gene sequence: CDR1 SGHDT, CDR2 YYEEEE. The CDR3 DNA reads TGTGCCAGCAGCTTGGTTCTGGAAGAGACCCAGTACTTC. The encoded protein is CASSLVLEETQYF. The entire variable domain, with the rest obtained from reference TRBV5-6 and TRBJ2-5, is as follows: DAGVTQSPTHLIKTRGQQVTLRCSPKSGHDTVSWYQQALGQGPQFIFQYYEEEERQRGNFPDRFSGHQFPNYSSELNVNALLLGDSALYLCASSLVLEETQYFGPGTRLLVL.

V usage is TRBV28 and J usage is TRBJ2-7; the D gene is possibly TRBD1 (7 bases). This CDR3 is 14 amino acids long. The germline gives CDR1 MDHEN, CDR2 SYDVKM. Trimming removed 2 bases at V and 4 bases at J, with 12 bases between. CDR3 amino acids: CASSLLQGRYEQYF. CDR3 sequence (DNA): TGTGCCAGCAGTTTACTACAGGGGAGGTACGAGCAGTACTTC.

CDR3 nucleotides: TGTGCCAGCAGTGAATCGGTTAATTCACCCCTCCACTTT. Its protein is CASSESVNSPLHF. The V call is TRBV6-4, the J call TRBJ1-6; no firm D call. The CDR3 sequence is 13 residues long. Per the germline V gene, CDR1 is MRHNA and CDR2 is SNTAGT. The V and J ends lost 3 bases and 6 bases respectively, with 6 bases between them.

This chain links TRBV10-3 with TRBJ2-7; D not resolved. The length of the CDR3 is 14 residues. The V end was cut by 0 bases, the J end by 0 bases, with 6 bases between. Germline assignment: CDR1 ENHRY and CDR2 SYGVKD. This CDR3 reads CAISESTSSYEQYF. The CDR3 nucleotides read TGTGCCATCAGTGAGTCCACTTCCTCCTACGAGCAGTACTTC.

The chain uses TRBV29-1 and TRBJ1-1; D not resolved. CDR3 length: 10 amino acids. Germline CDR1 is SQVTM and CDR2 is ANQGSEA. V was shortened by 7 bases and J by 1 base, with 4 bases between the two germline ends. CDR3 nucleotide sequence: TGCAGCGGTGGGAACACTGAAGCTTTCTTT. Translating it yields CSGGNTEAFF.

The DNA of the CDR3 is TGTGCCAGCAGCCCTCGCGAGCGCGGTCTAGATACGCAGTATTTT. Amino acids: CASSPRERGLDTQYF. The rearrangement uses TRBV13 and TRBJ2-3; D is undetermined. Germline CDR1 is PRHDT and CDR2 is FYEKMQ (reference sequence). This CDR3 contains 15 residues. Trimming took 5 bases from V and 5 from J, leaving 17 bases between them.

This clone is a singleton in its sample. The CDR3 sequence is CSVEDAGGSYEQYF. For the CDR3, the DNA is TGCAGCGTTGAAGATGCCGGGGGCTCCTACGAGCAGTACTTC. The chain combines TRBV29-1 with TRBJ2-7; D possibly corresponds to TRBD2 (6 bases). Looked up from germline, CDR1 is SQVTM and CDR2 is ANQGSEA. There are 14 residues in the CDR3. Trimming took 0 bases from V and 0 from J, leaving 9 bases between them.

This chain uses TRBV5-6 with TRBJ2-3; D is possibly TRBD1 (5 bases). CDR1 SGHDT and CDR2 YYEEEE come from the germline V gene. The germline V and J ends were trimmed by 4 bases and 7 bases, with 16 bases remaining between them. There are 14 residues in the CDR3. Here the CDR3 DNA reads TGTGCCAGCAGCCCGTCCAGGGCCGCAAATACGCAGTATTTT. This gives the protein CASSPSRAANTQYF.

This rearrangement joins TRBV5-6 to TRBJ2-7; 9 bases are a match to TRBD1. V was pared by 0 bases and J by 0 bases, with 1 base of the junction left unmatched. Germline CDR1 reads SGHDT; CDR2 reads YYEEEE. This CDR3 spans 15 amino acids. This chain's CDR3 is CASSLGGQGSYEQYF. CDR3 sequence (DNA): TGTGCCAGCAGCTTGGGGGGACAGGGCTCCTACGAGCAGTACTTC.

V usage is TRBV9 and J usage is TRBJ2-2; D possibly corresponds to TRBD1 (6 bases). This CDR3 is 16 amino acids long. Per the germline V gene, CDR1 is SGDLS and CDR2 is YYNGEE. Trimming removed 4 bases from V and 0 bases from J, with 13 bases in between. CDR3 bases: TGTGCCAGCAGCTATCCCGGGACAACGAACACCGGGGAGCTGTTTTTT. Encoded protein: CASSYPGTTNTGELFF.

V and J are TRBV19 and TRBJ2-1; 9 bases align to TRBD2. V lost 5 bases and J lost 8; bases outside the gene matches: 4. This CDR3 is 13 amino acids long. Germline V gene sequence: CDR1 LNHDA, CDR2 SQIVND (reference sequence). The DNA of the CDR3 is TGTGCCAGTAGTGGGGTAGCGGGAGATGAGCAGTTCTTC. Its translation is CASSGVAGDEQFF.

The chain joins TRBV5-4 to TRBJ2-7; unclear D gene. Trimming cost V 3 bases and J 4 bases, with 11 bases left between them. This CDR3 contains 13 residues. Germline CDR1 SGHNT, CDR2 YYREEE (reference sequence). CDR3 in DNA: TGTGCCAGCAGCTCCGATGCCAATTACGAGCAGTACTTC. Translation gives CASSSDANYEQYF.

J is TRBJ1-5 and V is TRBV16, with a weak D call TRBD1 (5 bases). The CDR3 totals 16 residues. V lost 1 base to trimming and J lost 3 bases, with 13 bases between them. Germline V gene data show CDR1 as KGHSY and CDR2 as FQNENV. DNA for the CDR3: TGTGCCAGCAGCCAATTGGGTGAGGGGATCAATCAGCCCCAGCATTTT. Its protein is CASSQLGEGINQPQHF.

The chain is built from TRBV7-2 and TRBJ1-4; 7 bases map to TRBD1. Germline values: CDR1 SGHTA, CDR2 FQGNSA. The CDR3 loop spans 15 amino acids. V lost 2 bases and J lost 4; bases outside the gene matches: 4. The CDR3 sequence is CASSLLGTVNEKLFF. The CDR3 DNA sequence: TGTGCCAGCAGCTTACTCGGGACAGTTAATGAAAAACTGTTTTTT.

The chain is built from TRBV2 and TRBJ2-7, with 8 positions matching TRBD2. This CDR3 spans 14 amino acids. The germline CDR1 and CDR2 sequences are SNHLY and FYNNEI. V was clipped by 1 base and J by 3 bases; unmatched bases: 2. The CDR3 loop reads CASSEGLAGYEQYF. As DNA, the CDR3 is TGTGCCAGCAGTGAAGGGCTAGCGGGCTACGAGCAGTACTTC.

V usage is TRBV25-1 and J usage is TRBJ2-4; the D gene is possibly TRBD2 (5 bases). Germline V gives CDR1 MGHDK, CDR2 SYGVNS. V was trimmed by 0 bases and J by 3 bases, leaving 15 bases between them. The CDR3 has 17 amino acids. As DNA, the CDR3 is TGTGCCAGCAGTGAATATTCCCTACTCGCGGGCAAAAACATTCAGTACTTC. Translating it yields CASSEYSLLAGKNIQYF.

This CDR3 is CASSPGPSQGETQYF. DNA for the CDR3: TGTGCCAGCAGCCCCGGGCCCAGTCAGGGAGAGACCCAGTACTTC. V is TRBV9 and J is TRBJ2-5; possible D gene TRBD1, 5 bases. Germline V gene data show CDR1 as SGDLS and CDR2 as YYNGEE. With 4 bases removed from V and 4 bases from J, the gap between germline ends came to 17 bases. The CDR3 is 15 residues long.

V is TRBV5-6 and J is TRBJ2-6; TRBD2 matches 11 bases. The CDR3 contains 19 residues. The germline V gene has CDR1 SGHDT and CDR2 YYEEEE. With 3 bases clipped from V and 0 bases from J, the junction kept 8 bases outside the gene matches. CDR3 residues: CASSSLSSGGASGANVLTF. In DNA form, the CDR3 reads TGTGCCAGCAGCTCGTTAAGTAGCGGGGGGGCCTCTGGGGCCAACGTCCTGACTTTC.

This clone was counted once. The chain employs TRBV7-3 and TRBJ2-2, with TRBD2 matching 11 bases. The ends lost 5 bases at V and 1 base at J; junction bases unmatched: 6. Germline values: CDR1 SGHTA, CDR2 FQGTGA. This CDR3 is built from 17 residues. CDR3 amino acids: CASSASGTSGNTGELFF. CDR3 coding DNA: TGTGCCAGCAGCGCCTCCGGGACTAGCGGGAACACCGGGGAGCTGTTTTTT.

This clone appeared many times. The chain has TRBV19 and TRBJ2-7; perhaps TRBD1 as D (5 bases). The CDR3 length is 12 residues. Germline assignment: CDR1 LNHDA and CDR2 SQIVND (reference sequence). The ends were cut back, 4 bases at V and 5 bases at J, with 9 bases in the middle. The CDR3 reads CASSNGQHEQYF. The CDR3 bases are TGTGCCAGTAGTAATGGACAACACGAGCAGTACTTC.

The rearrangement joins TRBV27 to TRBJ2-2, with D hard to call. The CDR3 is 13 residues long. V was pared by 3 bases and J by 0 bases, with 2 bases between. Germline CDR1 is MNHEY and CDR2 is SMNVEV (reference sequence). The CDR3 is CASSFANTGELFF. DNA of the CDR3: TGTGCCAGCAGTTTTGCGAACACCGGGGAGCTGTTTTTT.

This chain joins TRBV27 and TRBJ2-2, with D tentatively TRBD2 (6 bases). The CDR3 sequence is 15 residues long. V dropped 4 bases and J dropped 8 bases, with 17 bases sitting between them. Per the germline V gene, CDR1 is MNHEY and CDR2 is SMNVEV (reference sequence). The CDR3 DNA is TGTGCCAGCAGTTCCTATTTCCGGACTAAGGGGGAGCTGTTTTTT. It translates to CASSSYFRTKGELFF.

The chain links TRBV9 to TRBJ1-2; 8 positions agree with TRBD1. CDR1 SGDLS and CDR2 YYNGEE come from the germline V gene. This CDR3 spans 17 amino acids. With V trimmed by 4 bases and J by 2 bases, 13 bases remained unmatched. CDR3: CASSSVAGGEINYGYTF. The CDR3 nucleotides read TGTGCCAGCAGCTCAGTGGCAGGGGGCGAAATAAACTATGGCTACACCTTC.

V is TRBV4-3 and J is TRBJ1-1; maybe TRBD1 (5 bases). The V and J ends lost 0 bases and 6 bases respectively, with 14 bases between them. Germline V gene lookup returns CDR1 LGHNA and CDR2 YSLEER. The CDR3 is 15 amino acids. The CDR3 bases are TGCGCCAGCAGCCAAGACCCAGGGATTATGGCTGAAGCTTTCTTT. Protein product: CASSQDPGIMAEAFF.

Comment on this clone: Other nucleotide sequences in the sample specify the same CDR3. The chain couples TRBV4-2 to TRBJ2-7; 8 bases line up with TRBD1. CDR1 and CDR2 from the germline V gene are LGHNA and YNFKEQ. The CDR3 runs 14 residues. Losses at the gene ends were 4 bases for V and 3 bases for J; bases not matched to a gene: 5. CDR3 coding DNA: TGTGCCAGCAGCCCCGGACAGGGTAGCTACGAGCAGTACTTC. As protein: CASSPGQGSYEQYF.